This T cell receptor beta chain was found in a study of STAT5B mutations in CD4+ large granular lymphocyte leukemia. Profiled with immunoSEQ multiplex PCR; TCRdb holds only in-frame clones, not every one. The profile covers about 30,000 clones, with around two thirds appearing a single time and approximately 0.43% taken by the ten largest. Per germline, CDR1 MRHNA and CDR2 SNTAGT. The CDR3 totals 15 residues. The V and J ends lost 2 bases and 5 bases, in that order; junction bases with no gene match: 4. This receptor was taken from a human donor in good health. The V and J genes are TRBV6-4 and TRBJ2-5; TRBD2 agrees at 11 bases. The sequenced sample consisted of CD4+ T cells from blood buffy coats. The CDR3 DNA sequence: TGTGCCAGCAGTGACCCTCTAGCGGGGGGCGAGACCCAGTACTTC. Encoded protein: CASSDPLAGGETQYF.